This T cell receptor beta chain was observed in a study of cytomegalovirus exposure and HLA in healthy donors. The CDR3 is made up of 13 amino acids. V dropped 7 bases and J dropped 1 base, with 10 bases sitting between them. Germline V lookup: CDR1 MRHNA, CDR2 SNTAGT. Study-wide results and caveats: Later analysis found that TCR beta chains associated with HLA were more clonally expanded than other, equally common chains.

Remarks on this clone: As yet, its antigen is unknown.

Primers for the PCR totalled 60 Vbeta and 13 Jbeta. Sequencing used immunoSEQ multiplex PCR; TCRdb keeps in-frame clones, though not all of them. The data show around 130,000 clones, 78% seen once. Sample: PBMCs. The sequence was collected from a woman between 18 and 29 years old in good health and CMV-seronegative. The chain links TRBV6-4 to TRBJ1-1; D unclear. CDR3 protein: CASNPVTNTEAFF. The CDR3 DNA follows: TGTGCCAGCAACCCAGTTACGAACACTGAAGCTTTCTTT.